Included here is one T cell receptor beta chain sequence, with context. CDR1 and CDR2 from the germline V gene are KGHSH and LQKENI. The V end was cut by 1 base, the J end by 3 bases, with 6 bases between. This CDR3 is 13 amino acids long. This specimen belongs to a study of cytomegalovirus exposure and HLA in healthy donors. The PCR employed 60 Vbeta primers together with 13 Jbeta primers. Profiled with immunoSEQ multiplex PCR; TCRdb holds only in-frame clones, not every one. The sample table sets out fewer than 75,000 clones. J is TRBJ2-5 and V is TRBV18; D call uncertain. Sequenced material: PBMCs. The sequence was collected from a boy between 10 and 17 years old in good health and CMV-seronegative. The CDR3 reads CASSPHPKETQYF. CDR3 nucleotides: TGTGCCAGCTCACCACATCCTAAAGAGACCCAGTACTTC.